This record covers a single T cell receptor (beta chain). Its antigen is not yet known. No much larger clone exists at a distance of one base, and base qualities are not known. The germline V gene encodes CDR1 GTSNPN and CDR2 SVGIG (reference sequence). From the cysteine up to the phenylalanine, the CDR3 has a length of 13 residues. The retained sequence is limited to the CDR3, 39 bases, with the frame set at the first base. V is clipped by 2 bases and J by 6 bases, and the sequence between their germline boundaries is 8 bases long. This sample was taken from a study of control samples from healthy donors and cancer patients (dated by TCRdb to about 2020). The method behind the library was the immunoSEQ multiplex PCR assay. TCRdb took this table from immuneACCESS and kept in-frame rearrangements with V and J called. Such tables lack part of the clones; where checked against another copy, unresolved V genes explain under half of the gap, and the rest is unexplained. The sample data list tens of thousands of clones, and around 90% of these were observed just once. The ten largest clones take up 0.91% of the sample.

Sequences were obtained from PBMCs. Recombination connected TRBV30 to TRBJ1-6; 5 matching bases give a weak D call of TRBD1. This sequence was found in a man aged 25 to 45 with colorectal cancer. This receptor has the CDR3 CAWSTGGNSPLHF. The DNA is as follows: TGTGCCTGGAGTACAGGCGGTAATTCACCCCTCCACTTT.